The source of this T cell receptor beta chain is a study of T cell repertoires in cytomegalovirus infection (dated by TCRdb to about 2019). With regard to the full study: Recently identified HLA-C-restricted CMV epitopes, whose presentation resists viral immunomodulation, were targeted by peptide stimulations together with well-studied HLA-B-restricted epitopes. Donor HLA type was relevant to the analysis, as public TCR beta signatures indicated carriage of CMV infection together with the matching HLA type.

The treatment or condition label on this specimen signifies: in vitro stimulation with specific CMV peptide epitopes to enrich CMV-specific T cells. The study at large found these results: The ex vivo response was dominated by HLA-C-restricted CMV-specific TCR beta clonotypes, and the single most frequent clonotype in two of eight donors was supplied by these HLA-C-restricted clonotypes. Carriers of CMV infection plus the relevant HLA type were discriminated by the cumulative frequency of public TCR beta family members in the study cohort and in an independent roughly 350-donor cohort.

The data were produced on an Illumina HiSeq 1500. TCRdb took the public reads, trimmed them with fastp at Q25, ran MiXCR for clone calling and kept in-frame beta chains. Rows with a matching CDR3 protein are joined into one entry that keeps the most common DNA and genes. Across this sample there are some 940,000 distinct CDR3 sequences, with around 30% seen only once. About 14% of the sample goes to the ten largest clones. With regard to this clonotype: Its specific antigen is unknown. Nothing much larger sits one base from this clone, and base qualities are not available.

The specimen was cultured CD8+ T cells from PBMCs, collected from culture after CMV antigen stimulation. The source is a human donor in good health (CMV status not recorded). Some clones in this sample may be carry-over from other donors' samples.

DNA sequence: TGTGCCAGCAGCTACAGGGGGAACTTGGTTAACTATGGCTACACCTTC. The encoded protein is CASSYRGNLVNYGYTF. Recombination joined TRBV7-9 with TRBJ1-2, with TRBD1 matching 8 junction bases. Per the germline V gene (reference sequence), SEHNR is the CDR1 and FQNEAQ is the CDR2. At the junction V is shortened by 4 bases and J by 1 base; bases outside the gene matches: 8. The CDR3 holds 16 amino acids from the cysteine to the phenylalanine. The sequence is cut down to CDR3 DNA, 48 bases in frame from base 1. With the portions outside the CDR3 filled from the reference TRBV7-9 and TRBJ1-2 genes, the complete variable region becomes DTGVSQNPRHKITKRGQNVTFRCDPISEHNRLYWYRQTLGQGPEFLTYFQNEAQLEKSRLLSDRFSAERPKGSFSTLEIQRTEQGDSAMYLCASSYRGNLVNYGYTFGSGTRLTVV.